This TCR beta chain stems from a study of blood T cell repertoires in COVID-19. On the study more broadly: Samples representing acute and convalescent COVID-19 were sourced from the United States, Italy and Spain. Sources were T cells, B-cell-depleted T cells, or PBMCs; the material itself was cDNA or gDNA.

The germline gives CDR1 LGHDT, CDR2 YNNKEL (reference sequence). V lost 2 bases and J lost 9, with 10 bases in between. CDR3 length: 13 amino acids. In the source study's methods: The assay estimated nucleated cells by amplifying reference gene primers. Profiling relied on immunoSEQ multiplex PCR, and the TCRdb table lists in-frame clones only, not all of them. The V and J calls and the clone size are those of that table, but D and trimming were determined from the DNA. The table lists roughly 110,000 clones, roughly two thirds of them singletons. The sample taken for sequencing was peripheral blood. This TCR derives from a human donor with acute or convalescent COVID-19. The donor label of this sample is uncertain. This chain joins TRBV3-1 (or the pseudogene TRBV3-2) and TRBJ1-4; D might be TRBD1 (5 bases). The CDR3 is CASSQNAGKKLFF. The CDR3 DNA reads as TGTGCCAGCAGCCAAAACGCAGGGAAAAAACTGTTTTTT.